The T cell receptor (beta chain) under discussion was sequenced for a study of molecular identifiers for immune sequencing clone quantification. Bulk TCR library preparation followed previously described methods with listed TCR primers. TCRdb passed the PCR reads through MiXCR, listing each CDR3 protein once. The repertoire holds 45,000 to 60,000 distinct CDR3 sequences, around 33% seen once, with 3.5% to 4% in the top ten. This clonotype was seen many times. V was cut by 3 bases and J by 5 bases, with 8 bases left in between. The CDR3 contains 13 residues. Germline V gene data show CDR1 as LNHDA and CDR2 as SQIVND (reference sequence).

The TCR was taken from a human donor in good health. Some libraries in this study had Jurkat cell RNA spiked in. Sequencing was performed on naive CD8+ T cells from blood, with Jurkat cell RNA spiked in. Subset of the sample: FACS-sorted CD8+CD4-CCR7+CD45RA+ naive T cells. The rearrangement uses TRBV19 and TRBJ1-5; possible D gene TRBD1, 5 bases. CDR3 sequence (DNA): TGTGCCAGTAGTATTCTAGGGGATCAGCCCCAGCATTTT. It encodes CASSILGDQPQHF.